One TCR beta chain is described in this entry. Antigen: not known. The CDR3 is 14 residues long. Germline V gene lookup returns CDR1 SGHTA and CDR2 FQGNSA. The V gene lost 5 bases and the J gene lost 6 bases, with 17 bases spanning the gap. This entry comes from a study of OX40 agonist ivuxolimab in advanced cancers. For the study at large: Hepatocellular carcinoma, melanoma, renal cell or head and neck cancer occurred in dose-escalation patients.

Study-wide results and caveats: Fewer expanded clones were found on average in CD4+ than in CD8+ T cells.

The assay was immunoSEQ multiplex PCR, and TCRdb's table has in-frame clones only and misses some. The sample shows 95,000 to 100,000 clones, roughly 88% of them seen only once. The specimen comprised CD4+ or CD8+ T cells sorted from blood, sampled in a trial of the OX40 agonist ivuxolimab. The chain employs TRBV7-2 and TRBJ2-7, with D hard to call. The TCR comes from an adult with an advanced solid tumor such as melanoma, head and neck, liver or kidney cancer. The CDR3 spells CASSPIDSLAEQYF. DNA for the CDR3: TGTGCCAGCAGCCCAATCGACTCCCTTGCCGAGCAGTACTTC. The variable domain in full, with the rest retrieved from reference TRBV7-2 and TRBJ2-7, is GAGVSQSPSNKVTEKGKDVELRCDPISGHTALYWYRQSLGQGLEFLIYFQGNSAPDKSGLPSDRFSAERTGGSVSTLTIQRTQQEDSAVYLCASSPIDSLAEQYFGPGTRLTVT.